Described below is a single TCR beta chain sequence and its context. What it binds is unknown. Unique molecular identifiers were used to barcode this TCRbeta library. A single record per CDR3 protein comes from TCRdb applying MiXCR to the PCR reads. Counted here are just over 950,000 distinct CDR3 sequences, about 26% occurring once; the ten biggest clones make up approximately 30%. The entry originates in a study of T-cell reconstitution after alpha-beta-depleted transplantation in children. The CDR3 sequence is 14 residues long. Germline V gene data show CDR1 as MGHDK and CDR2 as SYGVNS. With 4 bases removed from V and 1 base from J, the gap between germline ends came to 11 bases. Study-level points and caveats: Surviving recipient cells, namely T cells and thymic progenitors, were the source of high day-60 TCRbeta diversity in some patients.

This specimen consisted of PBMCs, mostly from graft donor cells, obtained 360 days after TCRalphabeta/CD19-depleted stem cell transplant. The chain uses TRBV25-1 and TRBJ2-7; TRBD1 is a possible D gene (5 bases). This receptor was taken from a boy under two years old who had a stem cell transplant for SCID, so the T cells may come from the graft donor. The CDR3: CASSVSHRSYEQYF. The CDR3 DNA reads TGTGCCAGCAGTGTGAGTCACAGGTCCTACGAGCAGTACTTC.